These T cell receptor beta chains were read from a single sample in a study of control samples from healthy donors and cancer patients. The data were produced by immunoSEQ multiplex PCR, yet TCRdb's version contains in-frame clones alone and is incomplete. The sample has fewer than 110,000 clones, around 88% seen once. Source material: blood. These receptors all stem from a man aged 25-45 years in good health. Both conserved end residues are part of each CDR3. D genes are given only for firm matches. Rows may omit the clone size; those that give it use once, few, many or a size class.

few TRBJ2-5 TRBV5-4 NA CASSSPRGGGFGTQYF TGTGCCAGCAGCTCCCCCAGGGGCGGGGGTTTTGGGACCCAGTACTTC
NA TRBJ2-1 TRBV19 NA CASIGYRGTARLGDEQFF TGTGCCAGTATTGGTTATCGGGGAACAGCAAGGCTCGGGGATGAGCAGTTCTTC
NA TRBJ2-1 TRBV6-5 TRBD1 CASSFPDRESYNEQFF TGTGCCAGCAGTTTCCCGGACAGGGAGTCCTACAATGAGCAGTTCTTC
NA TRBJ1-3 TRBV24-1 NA CATSDYSGNTIYF TGTGCCACCAGTGATTACAGTGGAAACACCATATATTTT
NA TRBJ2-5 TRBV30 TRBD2 CAFYSGRKLAETQYF TGTGCCTTCTATAGCGGGAGGAAGCTCGCAGAGACCCAGTACTTC
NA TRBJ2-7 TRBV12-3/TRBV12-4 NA CASSLNYEQYF TGTGCCAGCAGTCTTAACTACGAGCAGTACTTC
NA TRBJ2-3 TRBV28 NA CASSVPGYTQYF TGTGCCAGCAGTGTCCCGGGGTATACGCAGTATTTT
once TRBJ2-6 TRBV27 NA CASGQGANVLTF TGTGCCAGCGGACAAGGGGCCAACGTCCTGACTTTC
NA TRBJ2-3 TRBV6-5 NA CASSYSGRGLINTQYF TGTGCCAGCAGTTACTCCGGGCGGGGTCTTATTAATACGCAGTATTTT
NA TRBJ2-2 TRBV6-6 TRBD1 CASLLRQGNTGELFF TGTGCCAGCTTACTAAGACAGGGGAACACCGGGGAGCTGTTTTTT
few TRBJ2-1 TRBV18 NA CASSEDGSSYNEQFF TGTGCCAGCTCAGAGGACGGGAGCTCCTACAATGAGCAGTTCTTC
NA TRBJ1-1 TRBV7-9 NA CASSSGMNTEAFF TGTGCCAGCAGCTCCGGCATGAACACTGAAGCTTTCTTT
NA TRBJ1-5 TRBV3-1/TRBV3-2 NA CASSQGQGQPQHF TGTGCCAGCAGCCAGGGCCAAGGTCAGCCCCAGCATTTT
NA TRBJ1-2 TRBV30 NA CAWSVGIGYGGYTF TGTGCCTGGAGTGTGGGGATCGGGTATGGTGGCTACACCTTC
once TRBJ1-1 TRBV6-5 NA CASNRGSEAFF TGTGCCAGCAATCGAGGGAGTGAAGCTTTCTTT
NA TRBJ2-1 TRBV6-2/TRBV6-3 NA CASSYSRLGSNEQFF TGTGCCAGCAGTTACTCGAGGTTAGGCAGCAATGAGCAGTTCTTC
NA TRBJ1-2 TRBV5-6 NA CASSFGQLYGYTF TGTGCCAGCAGCTTCGGTCAGCTCTATGGCTACACCTTC
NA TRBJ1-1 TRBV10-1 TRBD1 CASRQGMNTEAFF TGCGCCAGCAGACAGGGGATGAACACTGAAGCTTTCTTT
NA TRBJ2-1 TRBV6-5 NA CASKGGRVSYNEQFF TGTGCCAGCAAAGGAGGCAGGGTATCCTACAATGAGCAGTTCTTC
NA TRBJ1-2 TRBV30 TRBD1 CAWTLGTAPLQGYTF TGTGCCTGGACCCTAGGGACAGCCCCGCTTCAAGGCTACACCTTC
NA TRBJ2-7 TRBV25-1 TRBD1 CASSGQGAAPSSSYEQYF TGTGCCAGCAGCGGACAGGGGGCTGCACCTTCCAGCTCCTACGAGCAGTACTTC
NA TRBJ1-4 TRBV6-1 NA CASSEGTDDEKLFF TGTGCCAGCAGTGAAGGAACAGATGATGAAAAACTGTTTTTT
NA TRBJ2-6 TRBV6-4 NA CASSASSGAGANVLTF TGTGCCAGCAGCGCTAGCTCAGGGGCTGGGGCCAACGTCCTGACTTTC
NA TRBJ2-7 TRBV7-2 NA CASSLFENYFYEQYF TGTGCCAGCAGCTTATTCGAAAACTACTTCTACGAGCAGTACTTC
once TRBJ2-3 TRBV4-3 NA CASSQDRTLRRDTQYF TGCGCCAGCAGCCAAGATAGGACCCTAAGGAGGGATACGCAGTATTTT
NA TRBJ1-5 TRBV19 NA CASSIDPRFPQHF TGTGCCAGTAGTATCGACCCTCGGTTCCCCCAGCATTTT
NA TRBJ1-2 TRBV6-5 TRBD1 CASSYVGTAYGYTF TGTGCCAGCAGTTACGTCGGGACAGCTTATGGCTACACCTTC
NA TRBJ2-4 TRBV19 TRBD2 CASSIELNASGREGPIFTDIQYF TGTGCCAGTAGTATAGAGCTGAATGCTTCGGGGCGGGAGGGCCCGATATTCACGGACATTCAGTACTTC
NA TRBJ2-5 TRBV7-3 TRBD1 CASSLNRGETQYF TGTGCCAGCAGCTTAAACAGGGGGGAGACCCAGTACTTC
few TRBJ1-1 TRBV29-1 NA CSVAQTKTEAFF TGCAGCGTTGCACAGACCAAGACTGAAGCTTTCTTT
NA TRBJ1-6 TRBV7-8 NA CASSLAGVRGNSPLHF TGTGCCAGCAGCTTAGCGGGGGTCAGGGGTAATTCACCCCTCCACTTT
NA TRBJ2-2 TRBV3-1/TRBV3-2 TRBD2 CASSQDCAGGPMGELFF TGTGCCAGCAGCCAAGATTGTGCGGGAGGGCCTATGGGGGAGCTGTTTTTT
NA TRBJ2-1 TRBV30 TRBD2 CAWTLSGLAGNEQFF TGTGCCTGGACCCTGTCGGGACTAGCGGGGAATGAGCAGTTCTTC
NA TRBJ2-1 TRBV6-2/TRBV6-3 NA CASSFIEGYNEQFF TGTGCCAGCAGTTTTATAGAGGGATACAATGAGCAGTTCTTC
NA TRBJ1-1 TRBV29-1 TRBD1 CSVGQGAISEAFF TGCAGCGTTGGACAGGGGGCGATATCTGAAGCTTTCTTT
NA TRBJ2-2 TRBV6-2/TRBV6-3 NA CASSQVQANTGELFF TGTGCCAGCAGCCAAGTGCAAGCGAACACCGGGGAGCTGTTTTTT
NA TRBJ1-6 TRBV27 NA CASTHGRGFAPLHF TGTGCCAGCACTCATGGGAGGGGTTTCGCACCCCTCCACTTT
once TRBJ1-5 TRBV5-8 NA CASSLQGPNQPQHF TGTGCCAGCAGCTTGCAGGGACCCAATCAGCCCCAGCATTTT
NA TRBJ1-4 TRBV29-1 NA CSVEGGLDHEKLFF TGCAGCGTTGAGGGGGGACTGGACCATGAAAAACTGTTTTTT
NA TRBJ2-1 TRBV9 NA CASSPQAIPQFF TGTGCCAGCAGCCCCCAAGCTATACCGCAGTTCTTC
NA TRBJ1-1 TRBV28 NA CASSVQGVYTEAFF TGTGCCAGCAGTGTACAGGGAGTTTACACTGAAGCTTTCTTT
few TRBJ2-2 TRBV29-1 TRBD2 CSVRGLAGGELFF TGCAGCGTTCGGGGACTAGCCGGCGGGGAGCTGTTTTTT
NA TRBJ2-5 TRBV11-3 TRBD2 CASSRTSGSSETQYF TGTGCCAGCTCGAGGACTAGCGGGAGTTCGGAGACCCAGTACTTC
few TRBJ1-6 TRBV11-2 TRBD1 CASSRDRANSPLHF TGTGCCAGCAGCCGGGACAGGGCTAATTCACCCCTCCACTTT
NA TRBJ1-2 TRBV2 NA CASTLGRAIYGYTF TGTGCCAGCACCTTAGGAAGGGCCATCTATGGCTACACCTTC
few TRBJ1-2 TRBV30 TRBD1 CAWEAWTGRSNYGYTF TGTGCCTGGGAGGCCTGGACAGGGCGGTCTAACTATGGCTACACCTTC